This is a list of T cell receptor beta chains from one sample in a study of post-analysis software for immune sequencing data. TCRdb re-called the PCR reads with MiXCR, one entry per CDR3 protein. The table shows 450,000 or so distinct CDR3 sequences, with nearly 45% occurring only once. The specimen sequenced was blood. These receptor sequences come from a girl aged 10-17 years with multiple sclerosis. CDR3s include the opening cysteine and the closing phenylalanine or tryptophan. A D gene is named only where the DNA matches it firmly. For some rows the clone size is stated as once, few or many, or as a class when expanded; others skip it.

J gene | D gene | clone size | V gene | CDR3 DNA | CDR3 protein
TRBJ1-2 | NA | once | TRBV6-6 | TGTGCCAGCAGTAGGACAATGGAGATGTATGGCTACACCTTC | CASSRTMEMYGYTF
TRBJ2-7 | NA | NA | TRBV20-1 | TGCAATGCTAGAGGGCAGTCGAACTACGAGCAGTACTTC | CNARGQSNYEQYF
TRBJ2-3 | TRBD1 | NA | TRBV7-9 | TGTGCCAGCAGCCCTGGACAGGGGGCGCGTGGAGATACGCAGTATTTT | CASSPGQGARGDTQYF
TRBJ2-7 | NA | NA | TRBV6-1 | TGTGCCAGCAGGACCGGGACTCAATACGAGCAGTACTTC | CASRTGTQYEQYF
TRBJ2-1 | TRBD2 | few | TRBV12-5 | TGTGCTAGTGGTTTGGACCCCAGGGAGGGAGGGCCCTCCAATGAGCAGTTCTTC | CASGLDPREGGPSNEQFF
TRBJ2-5 | TRBD2 | many | TRBV5-1 | TGCGCCAGCAGCTTAAGCGGGAGTGCCGGAACCCAGTACTTC | CASSLSGSAGTQYF
TRBJ1-2 | NA | NA | TRBV4-3 | TGCGCCAGCAGCCAAGATGTGTCAGACAGCGCCAACGTCATCTATGGCTACACCTTC | CASSQDVSDSANVIYGYTF
TRBJ2-1 | TRBD1 | few | TRBV11-2 | TGTGCCAGCAGCAGACAGGGCTTCTCCTACAATGAGCAGTTCTTC | CASSRQGFSYNEQFF
TRBJ2-1 | NA | NA | TRBV5-1 | TGCGCCAGCAGCTTGCGCCACCAAGAGACCCAGTTCTTC | CASSLRHQETQFF
TRBJ2-7 | TRBD1 | NA | TRBV6-1 | TGTGCCAGCAGCAGGACAGGGATGGTGGGGACCTACGAGCAGTACTTC | CASSRTGMVGTYEQYF
TRBJ2-7 | NA | many | TRBV29-1 | TGCAGCGTTGAAGACCCAGAGTACTCCTACGAGCAGTACTTC | CSVEDPEYSYEQYF
TRBJ2-7 | TRBD2 | NA | TRBV12-3/TRBV12-4 | TGTGCCGGCAGTTTAAGTGGGACTAGCGGGGGCTACGAGCAGTACTTC | CAGSLSGTSGGYEQYF
TRBJ2-1 | TRBD2 | NA | TRBV5-1 | TGCGCCAGCAGCTACGGACTAGCGGGAGGGGATGAGCAGTTCTTC | CASSYGLAGGDEQFF
TRBJ2-7 | NA | NA | TRBV20-1 | TGCAGTGGCTCCACGCAGGGTGGAAGGTGGTCAGGCTCCTACGAGCAGTACTTC | CSGSTQGGRWSGSYEQYF
TRBJ2-7 | NA | NA | TRBV29-1 | TGCAGCGTTGGTGCCGAGTACGAGCAGTACTTC | CSVGAEYEQYF
TRBJ2-2 | TRBD1 | NA | TRBV20-1 | TGCAGTGCTAGAGTGACAGGGGCGAGGACCGGGGAGCTGTTTTTT | CSARVTGARTGELFF
TRBJ1-1 | NA | NA | TRBV20-1 | TGCAGTGCTACCCCCCTGAACACTGAAGCTTTCTTT | CSATPLNTEAFF
TRBJ2-1 | NA | NA | TRBV7-2 | TGTGCCAGCAGCCCCCATAGTGGGTGGGATGAGCAGTTCTTC | CASSPHSGWDEQFF
TRBJ2-3 | TRBD2 | few | TRBV20-1 | TGCAGTGCACCGCTAGCGGGACGCACAGATACGCAGTATTTT | CSAPLAGRTDTQYF
TRBJ2-3 | TRBD1 | few | TRBV7-3 | TGTGCCAGCAGCCCGACAGGGTCCGGGGATACGCAGTATTTT | CASSPTGSGDTQYF
TRBJ2-1 | TRBD2 | NA | TRBV20-1 | TGCAGTGCTAGAGACCCCCGGGAGGGCGCAATTGAGCAGTTCTTC | CSARDPREGAIEQFF
TRBJ1-2 | NA | NA | TRBV28 | TGTGCCAGCAGGGGACAACTCCACTATGGCTACACCTTC | CASRGQLHYGYTF
TRBJ2-1 | TRBD2 | NA | TRBV5-1 | TGCGCCAGCAGCCTCTATAGCGGGAGCTCCTACAATGAGCAGTTCTTC | CASSLYSGSSYNEQFF
TRBJ2-1 | NA | NA | TRBV3-1 | TGTGCCAGCAGCCAACCCCAAGTTTCCTACAATGAGCAGTTCTTC | CASSQPQVSYNEQFF
TRBJ2-7 | NA | few | TRBV6-5 | TGTGCCAGCAGTTACGAGTCTGCCTACGAGCAGTACTTC | CASSYESAYEQYF
TRBJ2-1 | NA | NA | TRBV19 | TGTGCCAGTCTAGGGCGGGGAAGCTCCTACAATGAGCAGTTCTTC | CASLGRGSSYNEQFF
TRBJ2-3 | TRBD2 | NA | TRBV3-1 | TGTGCCAGCAGCCGCCCGGGACTAGCGGGAGGGCCTCGAAGCACAGATACACGGTATTTT | CASSRPGLAGGPRSTDTRYF
TRBJ2-1 | TRBD2 | NA | TRBV20-1 | TGCAGCGCCGGGACTAGCGGGAGATCCATATACAATGAGCAGTTCTTC | CSAGTSGRSIYNEQFF
TRBJ2-7 | NA | NA | TRBV20-1 | TGCAGTGCCAGGGCAGAGTCTCCCTACGAGCAGTACTTC | CSARAESPYEQYF
TRBJ2-7 | NA | NA | TRBV20-1 | TGCAGTGCTAGAGAGTGGCAGGGGTCCAGCTACGAGCAGTACTTC | CSAREWQGSSYEQYF
TRBJ1-5 | TRBD1 | NA | TRBV4-1 | TGCGCCAGCAGCCATGACGACAGGGCCAATCAGCCCCAGCATTTT | CASSHDDRANQPQHF
TRBJ2-7 | NA | NA | TRBV10-3 | TGTGCCATCAGTGAGCTAGGGGACACCTACGAGCAGTACTTC | CAISELGDTYEQYF
TRBJ1-2 | NA | once | TRBV7-2 | TGTGCCAGCAGCTTAGGATCACGAGATAGCTACACCTTC | CASSLGSRDSYTF
TRBJ1-6 | TRBD1 | few | TRBV12-3/TRBV12-4 | TGTGCCAGCAGAGGACAGGGGAATTCACCCCTCCACTTT | CASRGQGNSPLHF
TRBJ1-1 | NA | NA | TRBV6-2/TRBV6-3 | TGTGCCAGCAGCCTGGCAGGGAGGGCTGAAGCTTTCTTT | CASSLAGRAEAFF
TRBJ2-1 | TRBD2 | NA | TRBV6-2/TRBV6-3 | TGTGCCAGCAGTCACGGACTAGCGGGAGGGAGATCACCTCTCTACAATGAGCAGTTCTTC | CASSHGLAGGRSPLYNEQFF
TRBJ2-2 | NA | NA | TRBV20-1 | TGCAGTGCTAGTCTAGCTGCCGGGGAGCTGTTTTTT | CSASLAAGELFF
TRBJ2-1 | NA | NA | TRBV6-6 | TGTGCCAGCAGTTACAGGGGTATTGAGCAGTTCTTC | CASSYRGIEQFF
TRBJ1-2 | NA | few | TRBV29-1 | TGCAGCGTTGGTATCGGAACAGGCTATGGCTACACCTTC | CSVGIGTGYGYTF
TRBJ2-7 | NA | NA | TRBV29-1 | TGCAGTGCCGGGACCACCTACGAGCAGTACTTC | CSAGTTYEQYF
TRBJ2-3 | NA | few | TRBV12-3/TRBV12-4 | TGTGCCAGCAGTGCCCTCCGGGATACGCAGTATTTT | CASSALRDTQYF
TRBJ1-5 | TRBD1 | NA | TRBV2 | TGTGCCAGCAGGGGAGCAGGGGGCCTGAGCAATCAGCCCCAGCATTTT | CASRGAGGLSNQPQHF
TRBJ1-2 | TRBD1 | NA | TRBV6-5 | TGTGCCAGTCGAACAGGGGTTTGCAATGGCTACACCTTC | CASRTGVCNGYTF
TRBJ2-1 | TRBD1 | NA | TRBV28 | TGTGCCAGCAGTTCGGGACAGGGGGCGCTTCATGAGCAGTTCTTC | CASSSGQGALHEQFF
TRBJ2-5 | TRBD2 | NA | TRBV4-1 | TGCGCCAGCAGCCGGACTAGCGGGAGCGGAGAGACCCAGTACTTC | CASSRTSGSGETQYF
TRBJ2-1 | NA | NA | TRBV20-1 | TGCAGTGCTAGAGTAACCGGGTCCCCCAGGGCCGATGAGCAGTTCTTC | CSARVTGSPRADEQFF
TRBJ2-1 | NA | NA | TRBV4-1 | TGCGCCAGCAGCCAAGGGGCTAGCGTGTACAATGAGCAGTTCTTC | CASSQGASVYNEQFF
TRBJ2-3 | NA | few | TRBV20-1 | TGCAGTGCTAGTGGGGGGATAACAGATACGCAGTATTTT | CSASGGITDTQYF
TRBJ2-7 | NA | few | TRBV20-1 | TGCAGTGCTAGAGATCCCGAGGACAGATACTACGAGCAGTACTTC | CSARDPEDRYYEQYF
TRBJ2-5 | TRBD1 | NA | TRBV4-1 | TGCGCCAGCAGCCAAGCTGGGACAGGCTTCCAAGAGACCCAGTACTTC | CASSQAGTGFQETQYF
TRBJ2-5 | NA | NA | TRBV6-2/TRBV6-3 | TGTGCCAGCAGTTCTCTCGAGGAGACCCAGTACTTC | CASSSLEETQYF
TRBJ2-7 | NA | few | TRBV3-1 | TGTGCCAGCAGCGATCCCTACGAGCAGTACTTC | CASSDPYEQYF
TRBJ2-3 | TRBD2 | NA | TRBV5-1 | TGCGCCAGCAAAGGGACCGCTGGACTAGCGGGAGGAGATACGCAGTATTTT | CASKGTAGLAGGDTQYF
TRBJ1-6 | NA | NA | TRBV28 | TGTGCCAGCAGTTTTGGAGTGACAGGTGTGTCACCCCTCCACTTT | CASSFGVTGVSPLHF
TRBJ2-1 | TRBD2 | NA | TRBV20-1 | TGCAGTGCTAGGAGGACTAGCGGGATAGGGGAGCAGTTCTTC | CSARRTSGIGEQFF
TRBJ2-1 | NA | NA | TRBV6-2/TRBV6-3 | TGTGCCAGCAGTTACGGGCCACCCTACAATGAGCAGTTCTTC | CASSYGPPYNEQFF
TRBJ1-2 | NA | NA | TRBV7-9 | TGTGCCAGCAGCTTAGGGGCATCCGCGTATGGCTACACCTTC | CASSLGASAYGYTF